The 27 T cell receptor beta chains given below trace back to one sample, sequenced in a study of blood T cell repertoires in COVID-19. Sequencing was performed with immunoSEQ multiplex PCR; in TCRdb, only in-frame clones are kept and a portion is missing. The table shows over 200,000 clones, with nearly 90% occurring only once. Specimen: PBMCs or T cells enriched from blood (not recorded which). These receptors originate from a man aged 25-45 years who had been exposed to COVID-19.

This chain uses TRBV4-2 with TRBJ2-2; 7 positions match TRBD2. V gave up 4 bases and J gave up 7 bases; unmatched junction bases: 3. CDR1 is LGHNA, CDR2 YNFKEQ, per germline. The length of the CDR3 is 13 residues. CDR3 DNA sequence: TGTGCCAGCAGCCGGGGGGGTAGCGGGGAGCTGTTTTTT. As protein: CASSRGGSGELFF.

The genes are TRBV5-1 and TRBJ2-7; 10 positions match TRBD1. This CDR3 contains 16 residues. V dropped 4 bases and J dropped 2; count of bases not matched to a gene: 9. Germline V gene lookup returns CDR1 SGHRS and CDR2 YFSETQ. Here the CDR3 DNA reads TGCGCCAGCAGCCGGGTTCCGGGACAGGGGACCTACGAGCAGTACTTC. This sequence encodes CASSRVPGQGTYEQYF.

The V and J genes are TRBV3-1 (or the pseudogene TRBV3-2) and TRBJ1-1, with D possibly matching TRBD1 (5 bases). The CDR3 sequence is 18 residues long. The V end lost 0 bases, the J end lost 1 base, and 18 bases lay between the germline ends. In germline, CDR1 is LGHDT, CDR2 YNNKEL (reference sequence). The CDR3 nucleotides are TGTGCCAGCAGCCAAGATTTTTTCGTTGACAGAGGGAACACTGAAGCTTTCTTT. Translated: CASSQDFFVDRGNTEAFF.

The genes are TRBV5-4 and TRBJ2-5, with a possible D match to TRBD1 (6 bases). V was shortened by 3 bases and J by 2 bases, with 14 bases between the two germline ends. CDR3 length equals 15 residues. CDR1 SGHNT and CDR2 YYREEE come from the germline V gene (reference sequence). CDR3 loop: CASSSQPDRQETQYF. The DNA for the CDR3 is TGTGCCAGCAGCTCTCAACCTGACAGGCAAGAGACCCAGTACTTC.

The chain employs TRBV7-6 and TRBJ2-5; a weak D match, TRBD2 (7 bases). V dropped 0 bases and J dropped 5 bases, with 13 bases sitting between them. This CDR3 contains 15 residues. Per germline, CDR1 SGHVS and CDR2 FNYEAQ. The CDR3 DNA is TGTGCCAGCAGCTTAGCGGGGGGGCTAGTTGAGACCCAGTACTTC. Translation gives CASSLAGGLVETQYF.

As DNA, the CDR3 is TGTGCCAGCAGTACCCGGGCGGGGGAGACCCAGTACTTC. It encodes CASSTRAGETQYF. The chain has TRBV12-3 or TRBV12-4 and TRBJ2-5; tentatively, D is TRBD2 (6 bases). The V gene lost 5 bases and the J gene lost 5 bases, with 12 bases spanning the gap. The CDR3 length is 13 residues.

The CDR3 reads CASGLQGDTQYF. The CDR3 coding sequence is TGTGCCAGCGGTCTCCAGGGGGATACGCAGTATTTT. The rearrangement links TRBV12-3 or TRBV12-4 to TRBJ2-3; D is perhaps TRBD1 (6 bases). The ends were cut back, 8 bases at V and 6 bases at J, with 12 bases in the middle. The CDR3 totals 12 residues.

In this sample, this clone turned up once. The chain has TRBV7-8 and TRBJ1-1, with D possibly TRBD1 on 5 matching bases. Trimming left V 5 bases short and J 5 bases short, with 15 bases between. From germline, CDR1 is SGHVS and CDR2 FQNEAQ. CDR3 length: 14 amino acids. In nucleotides, the CDR3 is TGTGCCAGCAGCCCGTCGGCGGGGCCGACTGAAGCTTTCTTT. The encoded protein is CASSPSAGPTEAFF.

This CDR3 reads CASKITGASGTEAFF. Here the CDR3 DNA reads TGCGCCAGCAAAATAACAGGGGCAAGCGGCACTGAAGCTTTCTTT. The J gene is TRBJ1-1, the V gene TRBV10-2, with TRBD1 matching 7 bases. The J segment lost 4 bases and the V segment lost 7 bases, leaving 12 bases of the junction unmatched. Per germline, CDR1 WSHSY and CDR2 SAAADI. The CDR3 extends over 15 amino acids.

V is TRBV21-1 and J is TRBJ1-6. TRBV21-1 is a pseudogene locus. This CDR3 is 16 amino acids long. The CDR3 sequence: CASSKGLVESISPLHF. The DNA for the CDR3 is TGTGCCAGCAGCAAAGGATTGGTAGAATCGATTTCACCCCTCCACTTT.

The J gene is TRBJ2-4, the V gene TRBV5-4; the D gene is possibly TRBD2 (6 bases). CDR3 length: 14 amino acids. Germline values: CDR1 SGHNT, CDR2 YYREEE (reference sequence). Trimming pared 7 bases from V and 1 base from J, leaving 12 bases between. CDR3: CASEPGGAKNIQYF. CDR3 nucleotides: TGTGCCAGCGAACCTGGAGGGGCCAAAAACATTCAGTACTTC.

The rearrangement links TRBV5-1 to TRBJ1-5, with D perhaps TRBD1 (6 bases). Per germline, CDR1 SGHRS and CDR2 YFSETQ. The V and J ends lost 5 bases and 9 bases respectively, with 15 bases between them. The length of the CDR3 is 13 residues. The CDR3 sequence is CASRRDLGGPQHF. CDR3 coding DNA: TGCGCCAGCAGACGCGACCTAGGGGGGCCCCAGCATTTT.

This clone was observed a few times. This chain joins TRBV7-2 and TRBJ1-1; no clear D gene. This CDR3 is 13 amino acids long. Between the trimmed V and J ends, which lost 4 bases and 4 bases, there was a span of 10 bases. Germline CDR1 and CDR2: SGHTA and FQGNSA. This CDR3 is CASSSEGGTEAFF. CDR3 DNA: TGTGCCAGCAGCTCCGAAGGAGGCACTGAAGCTTTCTTT.

The chain employs TRBV5-1 and TRBJ2-7, with TRBD1 identical over 8 bases. V gave up 1 base and J gave up 3 bases; unmatched junction bases: 12. Germline V gene sequence: CDR1 SGHRS, CDR2 YFSETQ. The CDR3 is 17 amino acids. CDR3 bases: TGCGCCAGCAGCTTGCGGGCTATCGGGACAGGATACTACGAGCAGTACTTC. It yields the protein CASSLRAIGTGYYEQYF.

The rearrangement joins TRBV27 to TRBJ1-2; no clear D gene. From germline, CDR1 is MNHEY and CDR2 SMNVEV (reference sequence). The CDR3 is 15 residues long. V lost 6 bases and J lost 2, with 16 bases in between. CDR3 region: CASRHSGSQNYGYTF. For the CDR3, the DNA is TGTGCCAGCAGGCATTCTGGCAGTCAGAACTATGGCTACACCTTC.

The CDR3 DNA reads TGTGCCAGCAGTTTGAGAGTCTACGAGACCCAGTACTTC. Translated, it gives CASSLRVYETQYF. The chain is built from TRBV27 and TRBJ2-5, with unresolved D. Germline V gene lookup returns CDR1 MNHEY and CDR2 SMNVEV (reference sequence). The CDR3 covers 13 residues. With 3 bases removed from V and 5 bases from J, the gap between germline ends came to 10 bases.

In nucleotides, the CDR3 is TGTGCCAGCAGTTACAGGCTAGCGAGCACAGATACGCAGTATTTT. This translates into CASSYRLASTDTQYF. V usage is TRBV6-2 or TRBV6-3 and J usage is TRBJ2-3; the D gene is possibly TRBD2 (6 bases). The CDR3 extends over 15 amino acids. Trimming removed 2 bases from V and 0 bases from J, with 9 bases in between. Germline CDR1 is MNHEY and CDR2 is SVGEGT.

The chain uses TRBV30 and TRBJ2-7; D could derive from TRBD1 or TRBD2 (5 bases each). This CDR3 is built from 13 residues. The germline V gene has CDR1 GTSNPN and CDR2 SVGIG (reference sequence). The CDR3 loop is CASGRPGSYEQYF. DNA for the CDR3: TGTGCGTCGGGACGGCCGGGGTCCTACGAGCAGTACTTC.

The chain links TRBV19 to TRBJ1-6; D may be TRBD1 (5 bases). The V gene's germline CDR1 is LNHDA and CDR2 SQIVND (reference sequence). V shed 4 bases and J shed 8 bases, with 9 bases lying between them. The CDR3 runs to 13 residues. The CDR3, as DNA: TGTGCCAGTAGTAGACAGCGCGATTCACCCCTCCACTTT. Its protein is CASSRQRDSPLHF.

The chain uses TRBV19 and TRBJ1-2; the match to TRBD1 covers 7 bases. Germline V gives CDR1 LNHDA, CDR2 SQIVND (reference sequence). V shed 5 bases, J shed 4 bases, and the junction held 1 base outside the gene matches. The CDR3 loop spans 12 amino acids. The CDR3 loop is CASSRTGYGYTF. The CDR3, as DNA: TGTGCCAGTAGTCGGACAGGCTATGGCTACACCTTC.

This chain uses TRBV18 with TRBJ2-1, with D perhaps matching TRBD2 (5 bases). V dropped 0 bases and J dropped 0 bases, with 18 bases sitting between them. This CDR3 region has 19 residues. Germline values: CDR1 KGHSH, CDR2 LQKENI. In DNA, the CDR3 is TGTGCCAGCTCACCACCACCCCCTCTGCGCCGGGGCTCCTACAATGAGCAGTTCTTC. As protein: CASSPPPPLRRGSYNEQFF.

V is TRBV15 and J is TRBJ2-2; 16 nucleotides agree with TRBD2. With V trimmed by 5 bases and J by 4 bases, 7 bases remained unmatched. This CDR3 contains 18 residues. The V gene's germline CDR1 is LNHNV and CDR2 YYDKDF (reference sequence). The CDR3 DNA follows: TGTGCCACCAGCCCGGGACTAGCGGGGGGGGTGGGCACCGGGGAGCTGTTTTTT. Protein: CATSPGLAGGVGTGELFF.

V is TRBV5-1 and J is TRBJ1-3; 8 bases are shared with TRBD1. V shed 0 bases, J shed 4 bases, and the junction held 15 bases outside the gene matches. CDR1 and CDR2 from the germline V gene are SGHRS and YFSETQ. CDR3 length equals 19 residues. The CDR3 loop is CASSLARRTGQKKGNTIYF. The CDR3 DNA reads as TGCGCCAGCAGCTTGGCCAGAAGGACAGGGCAGAAAAAAGGAAACACCATATATTTT. The full variable domain, its missing parts supplied by reference TRBV5-1 and TRBJ1-3, is KAGVTQTPRYLIKTRGQQVTLSCSPISGHRSVSWYQQTPGQGLQFLFEYFSETQRNKGNFPGRFSGRQFSNSRSEMNVSTLELGDSALYLCASSLARRTGQKKGNTIYFGEGSWLTVV.

The chain links TRBV7-5 to TRBJ2-1; the table's TRBD2 call for D was not verified on the DNA. TRBV7-5 is termed a pseudogene. The CDR3 has 20 amino acids. The chain's CDR3 is CVRSFPPGLAGHGSYNEQFF. DNA for the CDR3: TGTGTCAGAAGCTTCCCCCCGGGACTAGCGGGGCACGGGTCCTACAATGAGCAGTTCTTC.

The rearrangement joins TRBV3-1 (or the pseudogene TRBV3-2) to TRBJ1-6; D gene unclear. The CDR3 is made up of 16 amino acids. Germline CDR1 is LGHDT and CDR2 is YNNKEL (reference sequence). V lost 4 bases, J lost 8 bases, and 18 bases lay in between. The CDR3 reads CASSRIQAGWDSPLHF. The CDR3 region has the DNA TGTGCCAGCAGCCGGATTCAGGCTGGATGGGATTCACCCCTCCACTTT.

The chain recombines TRBV10-3 with TRBJ1-1; D perhaps matches TRBD1 (5 bases). Germline V gene lookup returns CDR1 ENHRY and CDR2 SYGVKD. CDR3 length: 13 amino acids. Trimming took 3 bases from V and 5 from J, leaving 10 bases between them. DNA of the CDR3: TGTGCCATCAGTGACAGGGTAGAAACTGAAGCTTTCTTT. Translated: CAISDRVETEAFF.

The chain carries TRBV7-9 and TRBJ1-2; D unclear. The CDR3 is 14 residues long. Trimming took off 2 bases at V and 1 base at J, with 8 bases between the two ends. Germline loops: CDR1 SEHNR, CDR2 FQNEAQ (reference sequence). CDR3 DNA sequence: TGTGCCAGCAGCTTAATGGAGGGTAACTATGGCTACACCTTC. Its protein is CASSLMEGNYGYTF. Combining the CDR3 with reference TRBV7-9 and TRBJ1-2 gives the whole variable domain DTGVSQNPRHKITKRGQNVTFRCDPISEHNRLYWYRQTLGQGPEFLTYFQNEAQLEKSRLLSDRFSAERPKGSFSTLEIQRTEQGDSAMYLCASSLMEGNYGYTFGSGTRLTVV.